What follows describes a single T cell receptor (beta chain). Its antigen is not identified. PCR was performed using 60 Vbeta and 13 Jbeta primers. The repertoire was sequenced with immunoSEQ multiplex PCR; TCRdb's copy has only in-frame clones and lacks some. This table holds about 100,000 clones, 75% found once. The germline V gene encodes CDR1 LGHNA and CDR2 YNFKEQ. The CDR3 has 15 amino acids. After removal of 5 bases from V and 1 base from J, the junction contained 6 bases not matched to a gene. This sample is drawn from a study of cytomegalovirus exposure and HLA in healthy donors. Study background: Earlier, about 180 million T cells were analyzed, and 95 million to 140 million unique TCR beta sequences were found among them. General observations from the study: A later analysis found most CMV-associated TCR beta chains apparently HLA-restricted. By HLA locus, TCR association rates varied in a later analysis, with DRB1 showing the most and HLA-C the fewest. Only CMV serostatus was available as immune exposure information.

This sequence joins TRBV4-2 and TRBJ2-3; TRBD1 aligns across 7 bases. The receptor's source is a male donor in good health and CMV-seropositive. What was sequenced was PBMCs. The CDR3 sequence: CASSSTGTGTDTQYF. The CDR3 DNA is TGTGCCAGCAGCTCAACCGGGACAGGCACAGATACGCAGTATTTT.